These 9 T cell receptor beta chains were all obtained from the same sample, sequenced in a study of blood T cell repertoires in COVID-19. Repertoires were generated with immunoSEQ multiplex PCR, while TCRdb's copy carries only in-frame clones and drops some. The sample holds just over 200,000 clones, 80% seen once. Sequenced: peripheral blood. The source is a woman aged 70-85 years with acute or convalescent COVID-19.

The J gene is TRBJ1-3, the V gene TRBV2; 8 bases are a match to TRBD1. Germline assignment: CDR1 SNHLY and CDR2 FYNNEI. V lost 3 bases, J lost 1 base, and 8 bases stayed unmatched. This CDR3 contains 17 residues. CDR3 sequence (DNA): TGTGCCAGCAGTGATGCCCAGGGGGCAAGATCTGGAAACACCATATATTTT. Its translation is CASSDAQGARSGNTIYF. The entire variable domain, with the rest obtained from reference TRBV2 and TRBJ1-3, is as follows: EPEVTQTPSHQVTQMGQEVILRCVPISNHLYFYWYRQILGQKVEFLVSFYNNEISEKSEIFDDQFSVERPDGSNFTLKIRSTKLEDSAMYFCASSDAQGARSGNTIYFGEGSWLTVV.

This clone was seen more than once but under ten times. The J gene is TRBJ1-3, the V gene TRBV6-5; D may be TRBD1 (5 bases). Germline V gives CDR1 MNHEY, CDR2 SVGAGI. The CDR3 length is 14 residues. The V end was cut by 2 bases, the J end by 7 bases, with 12 bases between. CDR3 loop: CASSYREKGNTIYF. The CDR3 DNA is TGTGCCAGCAGTTACAGGGAAAAGGGGAACACCATATATTTT.

J is TRBJ2-5 and V is TRBV19, with D possibly TRBD1 on 6 matching bases. The CDR3 contains 13 residues. Trimming stripped 5 bases from V and 5 bases from J, with 12 bases between. Germline CDR1 LNHDA, CDR2 SQIVND (reference sequence). CDR3: CASSPWGRETQYF. In DNA, the CDR3 is TGTGCCAGTAGTCCCTGGGGGCGGGAGACCCAGTACTTC.

This chain joins TRBV9 and TRBJ1-2; D is possibly TRBD1 (5 bases). CDR3 length: 14 residues. Trimming left V 0 bases short and J 7 bases short, with 13 bases between. Per germline, CDR1 SGDLS and CDR2 YYNGEE. Here the CDR3 reads CASSVVTGGFGYTF. CDR3 coding DNA: TGTGCCAGCAGCGTAGTCACAGGAGGGTTTGGCTACACCTTC.

This clone was observed a single time. The CDR3 loop is CASSLDRGRENEQFF. Written as DNA, the CDR3 is TGTGCCAGCAGCTTAGACAGGGGGCGCGAGAATGAGCAGTTCTTC. V and J are TRBV7-9 and TRBJ2-1, with TRBD1 matching over 9 bases. Germline CDR1 reads SEHNR; CDR2 reads FQNEAQ (reference sequence). There are 15 residues in the CDR3. V dropped 1 base and J dropped 7; count of bases not matched to a gene: 5.

The chain combines TRBV7-3 with TRBJ2-2; tentatively, D is TRBD1 (5 bases). Trimming removed 5 bases from V and 5 bases from J, with 18 bases in between. This CDR3 spans 16 amino acids. Germline CDR1 is SGHTA and CDR2 is FQGTGA. CDR3 protein: CASSHNQGFGTGELFF. In DNA, the CDR3 is TGTGCCAGCAGCCACAACCAGGGTTTTGGGACCGGGGAGCTGTTTTTT.

In this sample, this clone turned up a few times. J is TRBJ1-6 and V is TRBV6-5; a weak D match, TRBD1 (5 bases). The CDR3 sequence is 14 residues long. Germline values: CDR1 MNHEY, CDR2 SVGAGI. Trimming stripped 6 bases from V and 4 bases from J, with 10 bases between. CDR3 residues: CASSRTGYNSPLHF. The CDR3 bases are TGTGCCAGCAGCCGCACAGGTTATAATTCACCCCTCCACTTT.

This clone appeared once. The rearrangement uses TRBV7-2 and TRBJ1-1; D gene unclear. Per germline, CDR1 SGHTA and CDR2 FQGNSA. The CDR3 loop spans 15 amino acids. Trimming cost V 3 bases and J 0 bases, with 11 bases left between them. As DNA, the CDR3 is TGTGCCAGCAGCTTGACGAGACTCATGAACACTGAAGCTTTCTTT. Its protein product is CASSLTRLMNTEAFF. The full variable domain, rest sourced from reference TRBV7-2 and TRBJ1-1, is GAGVSQSPSNKVTEKGKDVELRCDPISGHTALYWYRQSLGQGLEFLIYFQGNSAPDKSGLPSDRFSAERTGGSVSTLTIQRTQQEDSAVYLCASSLTRLMNTEAFFGQGTRLTVV.

The chain carries TRBV7-3 and TRBJ2-3; 12 bases agree with TRBD2. Losses at the gene ends were 0 bases for V and 0 bases for J; bases not matched to a gene: 10. This CDR3 has 20 amino acids. Germline CDR1 is SGHTA and CDR2 is FQGTGA. The CDR3 reads CASSLTVGLAGPTSTDTQYF. The DNA of the CDR3 is TGTGCCAGCAGCTTAACGGTGGGACTAGCGGGCCCAACTAGCACAGATACGCAGTATTTT.